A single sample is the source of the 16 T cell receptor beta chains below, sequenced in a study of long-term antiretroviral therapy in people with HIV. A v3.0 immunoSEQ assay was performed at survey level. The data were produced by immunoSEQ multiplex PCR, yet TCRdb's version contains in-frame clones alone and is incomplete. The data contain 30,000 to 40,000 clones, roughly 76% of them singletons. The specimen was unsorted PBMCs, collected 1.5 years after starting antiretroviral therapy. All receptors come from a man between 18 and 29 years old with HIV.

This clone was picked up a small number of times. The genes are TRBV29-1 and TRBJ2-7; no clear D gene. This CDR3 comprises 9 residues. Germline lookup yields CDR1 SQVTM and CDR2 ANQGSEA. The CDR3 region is CRGLYEQYF. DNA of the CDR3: TGCAGGGGCCTCTACGAGCAGTACTTC.

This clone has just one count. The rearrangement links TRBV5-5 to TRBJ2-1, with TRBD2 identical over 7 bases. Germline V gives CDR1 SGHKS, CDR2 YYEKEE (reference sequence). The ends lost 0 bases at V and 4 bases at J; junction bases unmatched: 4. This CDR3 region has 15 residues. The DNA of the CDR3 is TGTGCCAGCAGCTTGGGACTAGCCGATTACAATGAGCAGTTCTTC. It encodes CASSLGLADYNEQFF.

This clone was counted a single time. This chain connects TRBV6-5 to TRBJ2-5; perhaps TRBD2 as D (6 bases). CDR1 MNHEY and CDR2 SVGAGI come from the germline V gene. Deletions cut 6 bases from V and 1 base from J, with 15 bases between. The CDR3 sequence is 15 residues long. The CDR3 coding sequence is TGTGCCAGCAGACACGCAACGGGGGTCCAAGAGACCCAGTACTTC. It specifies CASRHATGVQETQYF.

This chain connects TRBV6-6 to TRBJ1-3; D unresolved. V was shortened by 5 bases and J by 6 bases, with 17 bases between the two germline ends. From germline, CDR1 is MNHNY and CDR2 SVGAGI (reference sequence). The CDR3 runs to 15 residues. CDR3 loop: CASSNPRGLENTIYF. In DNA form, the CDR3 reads TGTGCCAGCAGTAACCCTCGGGGATTGGAAAACACCATATATTTT.

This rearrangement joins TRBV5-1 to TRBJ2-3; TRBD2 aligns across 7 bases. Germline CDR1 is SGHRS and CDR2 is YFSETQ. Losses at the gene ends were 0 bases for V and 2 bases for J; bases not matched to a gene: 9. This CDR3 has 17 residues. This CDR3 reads CASSLVASGTNTDTQYF. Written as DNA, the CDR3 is TGCGCCAGCAGCTTGGTGGCTAGCGGAACTAACACAGATACGCAGTATTTT.

CDR3 bases: TGCAGTGCTAGAGGCCAGGGTGAAGCTTTCTTT. Protein product: CSARGQGEAFF. The chain employs TRBV20-1 and TRBJ1-1; TRBD1 might be the D (5 bases). Germline CDR1 and CDR2: DFQATT and SNEGSKA (reference sequence). CDR3 size: 11 residues. Trimming cost V 1 base and J 7 bases, with 7 bases left between them.

This chain's CDR3 is CASSFGGSGGQDTQYF. As DNA, the CDR3 is TGTGCCAGCAGTTTTGGGGGGAGCGGGGGGCAAGATACGCAGTATTTT. The V call is TRBV28, the J call TRBJ2-3; 9 bases align to TRBD2. V lost 3 bases, J lost 5 bases, and 9 bases stayed unmatched. The length of the CDR3 is 16 residues. The germline gives CDR1 MDHEN, CDR2 SYDVKM. The full variable domain, in which reference TRBV28 and TRBJ2-3 provide the parts outside the CDR3, is DVKVTQSSRYLVKRTGEKVFLECVQDMDHENMFWYRQDPGLGLRLIYFSYDVKMKEKGDIPEGYSVSREKKERFSLILESASTNQTSMYLCASSFGGSGGQDTQYFGPGTRLTVL.

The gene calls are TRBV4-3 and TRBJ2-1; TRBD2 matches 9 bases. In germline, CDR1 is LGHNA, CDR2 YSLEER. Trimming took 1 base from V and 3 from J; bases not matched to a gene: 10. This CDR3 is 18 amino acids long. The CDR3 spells CASSQVGLAGSRYNEQFF. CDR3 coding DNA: TGCGCCAGCAGCCAAGTGGGTCTAGCGGGATCCCGCTACAATGAGCAGTTCTTC.

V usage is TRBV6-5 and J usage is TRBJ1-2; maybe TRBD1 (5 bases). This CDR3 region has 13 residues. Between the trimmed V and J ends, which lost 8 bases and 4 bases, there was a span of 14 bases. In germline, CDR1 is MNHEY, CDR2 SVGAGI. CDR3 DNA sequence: TGTGCCAGCGGTCCAGGGAAACTCTATGGCTACACCTTC. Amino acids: CASGPGKLYGYTF.

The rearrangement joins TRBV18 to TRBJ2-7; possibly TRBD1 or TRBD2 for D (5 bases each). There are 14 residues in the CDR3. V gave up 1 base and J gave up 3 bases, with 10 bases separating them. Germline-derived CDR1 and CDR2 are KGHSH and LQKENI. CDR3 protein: CASSPRGTSYEQYF. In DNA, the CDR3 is TGTGCCAGCTCACCACGGGGGACCAGCTACGAGCAGTACTTC.

CDR3 DNA: TGTGCCAGCAGCTTAGTTGCCTACGAGCAGTACTTC. Its translation: CASSLVAYEQYF. V is TRBV5-8 and J is TRBJ2-7; D remains unclear. CDR3 length: 12 residues. V shed 2 bases and J shed 2 bases, with 5 bases lying between them. Germline CDR1 and CDR2: SGHTS and YDEGEE.

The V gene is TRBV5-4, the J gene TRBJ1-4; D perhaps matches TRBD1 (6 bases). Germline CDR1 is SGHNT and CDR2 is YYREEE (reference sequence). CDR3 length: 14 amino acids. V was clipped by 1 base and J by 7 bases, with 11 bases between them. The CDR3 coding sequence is TGTGCCAGCAGCTTGCGAGGAGGGGGTGAAAAACTGTTTTTT. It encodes CASSLRGGGEKLFF. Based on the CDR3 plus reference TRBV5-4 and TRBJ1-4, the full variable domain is ETGVTQSPTHLIKTRGQQVTLRCSSQSGHNTVSWYQQALGQGPQFIFQYYREEENGRGNFPPRFSGLQFPNYSSELNVNALELDDSALYLCASSLRGGGEKLFFGSGTQLSVL.

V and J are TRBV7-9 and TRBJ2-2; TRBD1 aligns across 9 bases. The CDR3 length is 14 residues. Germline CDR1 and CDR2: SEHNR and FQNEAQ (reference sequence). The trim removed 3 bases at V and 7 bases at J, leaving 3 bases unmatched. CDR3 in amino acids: CASSLRTGVGELFF. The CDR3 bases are TGTGCCAGCAGCTTGCGGACAGGGGTCGGGGAGCTGTTTTTT.

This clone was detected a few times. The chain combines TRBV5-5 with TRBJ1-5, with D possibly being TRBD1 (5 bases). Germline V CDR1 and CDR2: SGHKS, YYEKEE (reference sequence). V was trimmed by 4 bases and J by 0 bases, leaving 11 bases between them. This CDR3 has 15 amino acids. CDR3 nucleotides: TGTGCCAGCAGCCCCGACAGCTATAGCAATCAGCCCCAGCATTTT. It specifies CASSPDSYSNQPQHF.

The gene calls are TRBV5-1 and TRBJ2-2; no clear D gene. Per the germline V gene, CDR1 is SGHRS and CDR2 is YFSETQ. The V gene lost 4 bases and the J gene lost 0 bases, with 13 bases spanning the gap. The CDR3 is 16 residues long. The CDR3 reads CASSPLGPPNTGELFF. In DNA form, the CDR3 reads TGCGCCAGCAGCCCCCTCGGACCGCCGAACACCGGGGAGCTGTTTTTT.

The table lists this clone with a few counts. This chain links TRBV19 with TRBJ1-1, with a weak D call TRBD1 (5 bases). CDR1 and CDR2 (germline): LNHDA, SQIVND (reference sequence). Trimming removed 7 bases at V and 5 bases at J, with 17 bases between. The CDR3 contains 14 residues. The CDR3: CASTEWGTGTEAFF. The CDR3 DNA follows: TGTGCCAGTACCGAGTGGGGCACGGGGACTGAAGCTTTCTTT.